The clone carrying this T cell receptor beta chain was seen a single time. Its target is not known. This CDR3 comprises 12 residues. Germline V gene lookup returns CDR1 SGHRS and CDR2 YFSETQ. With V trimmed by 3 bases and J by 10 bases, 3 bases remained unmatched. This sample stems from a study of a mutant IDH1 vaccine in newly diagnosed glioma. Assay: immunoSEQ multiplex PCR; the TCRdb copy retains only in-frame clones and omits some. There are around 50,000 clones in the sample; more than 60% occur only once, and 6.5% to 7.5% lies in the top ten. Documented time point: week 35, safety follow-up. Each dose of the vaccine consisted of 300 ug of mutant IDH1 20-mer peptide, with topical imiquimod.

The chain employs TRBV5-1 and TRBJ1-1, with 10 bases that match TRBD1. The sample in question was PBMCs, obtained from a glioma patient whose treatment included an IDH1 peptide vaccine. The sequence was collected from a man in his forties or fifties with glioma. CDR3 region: CASSWDRGGAFF. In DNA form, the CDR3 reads TGCGCCAGCAGCTGGGACAGGGGCGGAGCTTTCTTT.